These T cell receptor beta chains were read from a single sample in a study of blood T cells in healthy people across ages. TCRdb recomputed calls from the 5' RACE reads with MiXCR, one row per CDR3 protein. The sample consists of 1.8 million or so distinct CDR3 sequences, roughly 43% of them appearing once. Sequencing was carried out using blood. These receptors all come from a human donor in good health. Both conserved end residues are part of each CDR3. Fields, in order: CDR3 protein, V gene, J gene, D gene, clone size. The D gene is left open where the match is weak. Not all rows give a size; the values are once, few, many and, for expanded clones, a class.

CASSPLGAGLENTEAFF,TRBV27,TRBJ1-1,-,-
CAISEVVGQPQHF,TRBV10-3,TRBJ1-5,-,-
CSARGDIGSPLHF,TRBV20-1,TRBJ1-6,-,-
CASSVAPSSYNSPLHF,TRBV9,TRBJ1-6,-,-
CASSPTSASYNEQYF,TRBV4-2,TRBJ2-4,-,-
CSVLAGGYTGELFF,TRBV29-1,TRBJ2-2,TRBD2,-
CASSSVRVGGPYNEQFF,TRBV7-2,TRBJ2-1,-,-
CASSLIQGSYSPLHF,TRBV7-2,TRBJ1-6,-,few
CSARDLRRNTEAFF,TRBV20-1,TRBJ1-1,-,-
CAISGSAGANVLTF,TRBV10-3,TRBJ2-6,-,-
CSVGLGGQAGSQYF,TRBV29-1,TRBJ2-4,-,-
CASSQGGTGVHEQYF,TRBV7-2,TRBJ2-7,TRBD1,-
CSAAGNDYGYTF,TRBV20-1,TRBJ1-2,-,-
CASSFTTGTNYGYTF,TRBV5-6,TRBJ1-2,TRBD1,-
CASAPAGQNYGYTF,TRBV7-3,TRBJ1-2,TRBD1,-
CASSPTGTGLETQYF,TRBV7-9,TRBJ2-5,TRBD1,-
CATSDPSGQLYEQYF,TRBV15,TRBJ2-7,-,many
CASSPRDSSSYEQYF,TRBV27,TRBJ2-7,TRBD1,-
CASSSAGGDHGYTF,TRBV7-2,TRBJ1-2,-,-
CSVFSTTSGEQYF,TRBV20-1,TRBJ2-4,-,-
CASGTSRSPLHF,TRBV28,TRBJ1-6,-,-
CACSVRGAQETQYF,TRBV9,TRBJ2-5,-,few
CASSPQEGEVNEQFF,TRBV7-2,TRBJ2-1,-,-
CASSWRGETDTQYF,TRBV7-3,TRBJ2-3,-,-
CAISEWRRGLDNSPLHF,TRBV10-3,TRBJ1-6,TRBD1,-
CSGQQGYNTEAFF,TRBV29-1,TRBJ1-1,-,-
CASSLVQYGEQYF,TRBV27,TRBJ2-4,-,-
CASSAAVEQYF,TRBV2,-,-,-
CSARSGDPYGYTF,TRBV20-1,TRBJ1-2,-,-
CSVSLMVGTQYF,TRBV29-1,TRBJ2-5,-,-
CASSTGGAKLFF,TRBV7-9,TRBJ1-4,-,few
CASSYSLSYTDTQYF,TRBV6-2/TRBV6-3,TRBJ2-3,-,-